This entry lists 20 T cell receptor beta chains sequenced from one sample in a study of blood T cell repertoires in COVID-19. Produced via immunoSEQ multiplex PCR; TCRdb's table is partial and in-frame only. This table holds approximately 330,000 clones, roughly 89% found once. The sequencing input was peripheral blood. The receptors originated from a woman aged 40-49 years with COVID-19, enrolled during active disease.

The V call is TRBV6-5, the J call TRBJ2-7, with a weak D call TRBD1 (5 bases). The CDR3 has 12 amino acids. Trimming left V 6 bases short and J 3 bases short, with 9 bases between. Germline CDR1 MNHEY, CDR2 SVGAGI. CDR3 loop: CASRGQGYEQYF. In DNA form, the CDR3 reads TGTGCCAGCAGGGGCCAGGGCTACGAGCAGTACTTC.

This chain connects TRBV6-5 to TRBJ1-4; D perhaps matches TRBD1 (5 bases). Germline V CDR1 and CDR2: MNHEY, SVGAGI. Trimming pared 6 bases from V and 6 bases from J, leaving 17 bases between. The CDR3 length is 15 residues. The CDR3 nucleotides read TGTGCCAGCAGATGGGGGGTCCAGGCTCATGAAAAACTGTTTTTT. This encodes CASRWGVQAHEKLFF.

The gene calls are TRBV9 and TRBJ2-2, with 10 bases fitting TRBD2. This CDR3 spans 16 amino acids. CDR1 SGDLS and CDR2 YYNGEE come from the germline V gene. V lost 0 bases, J lost 7 bases, and 6 bases stayed unmatched. The CDR3, as DNA: TGTGCCAGCAGCGTAGATCCTAGCGGGAGTGGCGGGGAGCTGTTTTTT. Protein sequence: CASSVDPSGSGGELFF.

This rearrangement joins TRBV27 to TRBJ1-5; the match to TRBD1 covers 9 bases. Germline V lookup: CDR1 MNHEY, CDR2 SMNVEV (reference sequence). The CDR3 is 14 amino acids. After removal of 3 bases from V and 9 bases from J, the junction contained 6 bases not matched to a gene. CDR3 bases: TGTGCCAGCAGTTTCCGGGACAGGGCCATGCCCCAGCATTTT. It is translated as CASSFRDRAMPQHF.

This chain uses TRBV9 with TRBJ2-7; 7 positions agree with TRBD2. With 7 bases clipped from V and 2 bases from J, the junction kept 12 bases outside the gene matches. The CDR3 sequence is 15 residues long. CDR1 SGDLS and CDR2 YYNGEE come from the germline V gene. The DNA for the CDR3 is TGTGCCAGCTCCCCCGGGCGGGAGCCCCCCTACGAGCAGTACTTC. Translation: CASSPGREPPYEQYF.

V and J are TRBV14 and TRBJ2-7; tentatively, D is TRBD1 (5 bases). The V end was cut by 0 bases, the J end by 4 bases, with 10 bases between. The CDR3 extends over 14 amino acids. Germline values: CDR1 SGHDN, CDR2 FVKESK. CDR3 residues: CASSQESPGYEQYF. CDR3 sequence (DNA): TGTGCCAGCAGCCAAGAGAGCCCAGGGTACGAGCAGTACTTC. Complete variable domain (other parts from reference TRBV14 and TRBJ2-7): EAGVTQFPSHSVIEKGQTVTLRCDPISGHDNLYWYRRVMGKEIKFLLHFVKESKQDESGMPNNRFLAERTGGTYSTLKVQPAELEDSGVYFCASSQESPGYEQYFGPGTRLTVT.

V gene TRBV5-6 combines with J gene TRBJ1-2, with 7 bases matching TRBD1. The V gene's germline CDR1 is SGHDT and CDR2 YYEEEE. This CDR3 has 15 amino acids. With 4 bases clipped from V and 8 bases from J, the junction kept 14 bases outside the gene matches. The CDR3 coding sequence is TGTGCCAGCAGCCCGCGACAGGGCTCTTCGCGCGGCTACACCTTC. The encoded protein is CASSPRQGSSRGYTF. Together with reference TRBV5-6 and TRBJ1-2, the CDR3 gives the full variable domain: DAGVTQSPTHLIKTRGQQVTLRCSPKSGHDTVSWYQQALGQGPQFIFQYYEEEERQRGNFPDRFSGHQFPNYSSELNVNALLLGDSALYLCASSPRQGSSRGYTFGSGTRLTVV.

The chain is built from TRBV19 and TRBJ2-1; possibly TRBD2 for D (5 bases). The V gene's germline CDR1 is LNHDA and CDR2 SQIVND (reference sequence). V was trimmed by 7 bases and J by 0 bases, leaving 16 bases between them. The CDR3 runs to 16 residues. The CDR3 bases are TGTGCCAGTAAGGGTGATAAACGGGGCTCCTACAATGAGCAGTTCTTC. It is translated as CASKGDKRGSYNEQFF.

V is TRBV5-1 and J is TRBJ2-1; 7 positions agree with TRBD1. The trim removed 4 bases at V and 0 bases at J, leaving 7 bases unmatched. This CDR3 spans 16 amino acids. CDR1 and CDR2 (germline): SGHRS, YFSETQ. CDR3 sequence (DNA): TGCGCCAGCAGCAGCCCACAGGGGAGCTCCTACAATGAGCAGTTCTTC. It is translated as CASSSPQGSSYNEQFF. The full variable domain, with the rest looked up from reference TRBV5-1 and TRBJ2-1, is KAGVTQTPRYLIKTRGQQVTLSCSPISGHRSVSWYQQTPGQGLQFLFEYFSETQRNKGNFPGRFSGRQFSNSRSEMNVSTLELGDSALYLCASSSPQGSSYNEQFFGPGTRLTVL.

This chain connects TRBV7-9 to TRBJ1-4; TRBD1 agrees at 7 bases. Germline lookup yields CDR1 SEHNR and CDR2 FQNEAQ (reference sequence). The V and J ends lost 3 bases and 0 bases, in that order; junction bases with no gene match: 4. CDR3 size: 16 residues. The CDR3 protein is CASSLGTVTTNEKLFF. The DNA of the CDR3 is TGTGCCAGCAGCTTGGGGACAGTAACAACTAATGAAAAACTGTTTTTT.

The V call is TRBV7-2, the J call TRBJ2-3; 8 bases fit TRBD1. Germline assignment: CDR1 SGHTA and CDR2 FQGNSA. CDR3 length: 16 amino acids. V gave up 5 bases and J gave up 5 bases; unmatched junction bases: 12. As DNA, the CDR3 is TGTGCCAGCAGCGTAACCCGGGACAGGATTGGAGATACGCAGTATTTT. Translating gives CASSVTRDRIGDTQYF.

V is TRBV27 and J is TRBJ1-5, with 8 bases matching TRBD1. The CDR3 is 14 amino acids. The junction had 7 bases not matched to a gene; V was cut back by 5 bases and J by 7 bases. Germline V gives CDR1 MNHEY, CDR2 SMNVEV (reference sequence). The CDR3 here is CASSLTTGDQPQHF. The DNA for the CDR3 is TGTGCCAGCAGTCTAACGACAGGGGACCAGCCCCAGCATTTT.

V is TRBV11-3 and J is TRBJ2-7; TRBD2 is a possible D gene (6 bases). V gave up 3 bases and J gave up 0 bases, with 12 bases separating them. Looked up from germline, CDR1 is SGHNT and CDR2 is YENEEA. The CDR3 length is 15 residues. Here the CDR3 reads CASSLDSGSSYEQYF. CDR3 DNA: TGTGCCAGCAGCTTGGACTCCGGGAGCTCCTACGAGCAGTACTTC.

The J gene is TRBJ1-5, the V gene TRBV7-2, with D tentatively TRBD1 (5 bases). The CDR3 covers 15 residues. Germline CDR1 is SGHTA and CDR2 is FQGNSA. Trimming removed 5 bases at V and 7 bases at J, with 18 bases between. CDR3 sequence: CASSSPGGLGQPQHF. In nucleotides, the CDR3 is TGTGCCAGCAGCAGCCCCGGGGGGTTAGGGCAGCCCCAGCATTTT.

V gene TRBV6-5 combines with J gene TRBJ1-1, with TRBD1 identical over 9 bases. The CDR3 is 13 residues long. Unmatched junction bases numbered 3, after V lost 4 bases and J lost 6 bases. In germline, CDR1 is MNHEY, CDR2 SVGAGI. This CDR3 is CASSWRQGAEAFF. DNA for the CDR3: TGTGCCAGCAGTTGGAGACAGGGGGCTGAAGCTTTCTTT.

The J gene is TRBJ2-3, the V gene TRBV7-3, with TRBD2 identical over 10 bases. Germline V gene data show CDR1 as SGHTA and CDR2 as FQGTGA. Trimming at V came to 4 bases and at J to 4 bases, leaving 5 bases not matched to a gene. The CDR3 is made up of 15 amino acids. The CDR3 spells CASSSEAGGPDTQYF. Here the CDR3 DNA reads TGTGCCAGCAGCTCCGAAGCGGGGGGGCCAGATACGCAGTATTTT.

Of note for this clone: Other DNA sequences in the sample encode the same CDR3. The rearrangement links TRBV9 to TRBJ2-5; maybe TRBD1 (6 bases). The CDR3 spans 14 residues. Per germline, CDR1 SGDLS and CDR2 YYNGEE. Deletions cut 0 bases from V and 3 bases from J, with 9 bases between. The CDR3 region has the DNA TGTGCCAGCAGCGTAGGGCAGGGGAAAGAGACCCAGTACTTC. It is translated as CASSVGQGKETQYF. Based on the CDR3 plus reference TRBV9 and TRBJ2-5, the full variable domain is DSGVTQTPKHLITATGQRVTLRCSPRSGDLSVYWYQQSLDQGLQFLIQYYNGEERAKGNILERFSAQQFPDLHSELNLSSLELGDSALYFCASSVGQGKETQYFGPGTRLLVL.

The J gene is TRBJ2-7, the V gene TRBV27; 10 nucleotides align to TRBD1. Germline CDR1 MNHEY, CDR2 SMNVEV (reference sequence). This CDR3 region has 14 residues. V lost 7 bases, J lost 3 bases, and 6 bases stayed unmatched. CDR3 protein: CASKGTGANYEQYF. The CDR3 DNA reads as TGTGCCAGCAAGGGGACAGGGGCTAACTACGAGCAGTACTTC.

The rearrangement joins TRBV7-9 to TRBJ2-1; 14 bases map to TRBD2. This CDR3 contains 17 residues. Germline-derived CDR1 and CDR2 are SEHNR and FQNEAQ (reference sequence). The ends lost 3 bases at V and 3 bases at J; junction bases unmatched: 4. Here the CDR3 reads CASSFMTSGRVYNEQFF. Written as DNA, the CDR3 is TGTGCCAGCAGCTTCATGACTAGCGGGAGGGTCTACAATGAGCAGTTCTTC. Full variable domain (outside the CDR3, taken from reference TRBV7-9 and TRBJ2-1): DTGVSQNPRHKITKRGQNVTFRCDPISEHNRLYWYRQTLGQGPEFLTYFQNEAQLEKSRLLSDRFSAERPKGSFSTLEIQRTEQGDSAMYLCASSFMTSGRVYNEQFFGPGTRLTVL.

CDR3 loop: CASSLGPQDTQYF. CDR3 DNA: TGTGCCAGCAGCTTAGGCCCGCAGGATACGCAGTATTTT. The rearrangement links TRBV7-3 to TRBJ2-3; no clear D gene. CDR1 is SGHTA, CDR2 FQGTGA, per germline. This CDR3 spans 13 amino acids. V shed 2 bases and J shed 6 bases, with 9 bases lying between them. Using reference TRBV7-3 and TRBJ2-3 for the parts outside the CDR3, the full variable domain is GAGVSQTPSNKVTEKGKYVELRCDPISGHTALYWYRQSLGQGPEFLIYFQGTGAADDSGLPNDRFFAVRPEGSVSTLKIQRTERGDSAVYLCASSLGPQDTQYFGPGTRLTVL.